The clone carrying this T cell receptor (beta chain) was detected many times. Its antigen is as yet unknown. Amplified TCR beta CDR3 regions derived from RNA transcripts. A first-round RT-PCR of the TCR CDR3 used the HTBI primer set. MiXCR was run by TCRdb on the multiplex PCR reads, yielding one entry per CDR3 protein. Here the sample spans some 500,000 distinct CDR3 sequences, 15% to 20% being singletons. This CDR3 comprises 16 residues. V lost 1 base, J lost 6 bases, and 9 bases stayed unmatched. In germline, CDR1 is DFQATT, CDR2 SNEGSKA (reference sequence). The sample belongs to a study of T cells in Graves' hyperthyroidism and ophthalmopathy. Lactation, pregnancy, other autoimmune disease or uncontrolled infection led to exclusion of patients. Whole-study results and caveats: Most thyroid clonotypes expanded above 0.001 were also detected in blood. Ophthalmopathy was told apart from stable hyperthyroidism by a 13 V-J model.

The source is a woman aged 25-40 years with Graves' ophthalmopathy. The rearrangement uses TRBV20-1 and TRBJ2-3; TRBD2 matches at 11 bases. Sample: blood. CDR3 DNA: TGCAGTGCTAGAGGGCTAGCGGGAGGACCGGAGGATACGCAGTATTTT. Its protein is CSARGLAGGPEDTQYF.